One sample yielded the 25 T cell receptor beta chains listed below, sequenced in a study of CD8 T cells in Susac syndrome. With random hexamers, roughly 0.45 to 1 ug RNA was reverse transcribed. Each CDR3 protein is one row after TCRdb ran MiXCR on the immunoSEQ multiplex PCR reads. The table lists roughly 80,000 distinct CDR3 sequences, less than 95% of them singletons. The sample was CD8+ T cells from PBMCs. The receptors come from a human donor with Susac syndrome.

In nucleotides, the CDR3 is TGTGCCAGCAGTTTATGGGGGGGGCGTGAGCAGTTCTTC. Translated, it gives CASSLWGGREQFF. This chain uses TRBV27 with TRBJ2-1; perhaps TRBD2 as D (7 bases). V dropped 1 base and J dropped 9 bases, with 10 bases sitting between them. This CDR3 region has 13 residues. In germline, CDR1 is MNHEY, CDR2 SMNVEV (reference sequence).

The rearrangement links TRBV30 to TRBJ1-5; possible D gene TRBD1, 5 bases. In germline, CDR1 is GTSNPN, CDR2 SVGIG (reference sequence). V shed 3 bases and J shed 0 bases, with 9 bases lying between them. CDR3 length equals 14 residues. The CDR3 is CAWRGENSNQPQHF. The CDR3 DNA sequence: TGTGCCTGGAGGGGGGAGAATAGCAATCAGCCCCAGCATTTT.

CDR3 protein: CAWSGLRGAGETQYF. Written as DNA, the CDR3 is TGTGCCTGGAGTGGATTGAGGGGCGCGGGAGAGACCCAGTACTTC. This chain joins TRBV30 and TRBJ2-5; D tentatively reads TRBD1 or TRBD2 (5 bases each). The CDR3 runs to 15 residues. Germline V lookup: CDR1 GTSNPN, CDR2 SVGIG (reference sequence). V lost 1 base and J lost 4, with 16 bases in between.

V is TRBV28 and J is TRBJ1-3; D is ambiguous. The CDR3 is made up of 15 amino acids. V lost 4 bases and J lost 0, with 10 bases in between. The V gene's germline CDR1 is MDHEN and CDR2 SYDVKM. The CDR3 reads CASSSPGSSGNTIYF. The CDR3 DNA sequence: TGTGCCAGCAGTTCTCCGGGATCCTCTGGAAACACCATATATTTT. Complete variable domain (other parts from reference TRBV28 and TRBJ1-3): DVKVTQSSRYLVKRTGEKVFLECVQDMDHENMFWYRQDPGLGLRLIYFSYDVKMKEKGDIPEGYSVSREKKERFSLILESASTNQTSMYLCASSSPGSSGNTIYFGEGSWLTVV.

The count of this clonotype is one. V gene TRBV13 combines with J gene TRBJ1-4; no firm D call. CDR1 is PRHDT, CDR2 FYEKMQ, per germline (reference sequence). Between the trimmed V and J ends, which lost 6 bases and 5 bases, there was a span of 10 bases. The CDR3 consists of 13 residues. In DNA form, the CDR3 reads TGTGCCAGCAGGGGAGATTTAAATGAAAAACTGTTTTTT. Residues: CASRGDLNEKLFF.

J is TRBJ2-7 and V is TRBV13; 11 bases map to TRBD1. Looked up from germline, CDR1 is PRHDT and CDR2 is FYEKMQ (reference sequence). The CDR3 extends over 15 amino acids. J lost 5 bases, V lost 2 bases, and 5 bases had no gene match. DNA of the CDR3: TGTGCCAGCAGCTTAAAAGGACAGGGGGCCCACGAGCAGTACTTC. Its translation: CASSLKGQGAHEQYF.

A single count supports this clonotype. The chain couples TRBV30 to TRBJ1-4, with D perhaps TRBD1 (6 bases). The CDR3 is 14 amino acids. The V end was cut by 7 bases, the J end by 0 bases, with 12 bases between. CDR1 and CDR2 from the germline V gene are GTSNPN and SVGIG (reference sequence). The CDR3: CASEQGATNEKLFF. CDR3 sequence (DNA): TGTGCCTCGGAACAGGGTGCAACTAATGAAAAACTGTTTTTT.

This chain joins TRBV20-1 and TRBJ2-5; maybe TRBD2 (7 bases). The CDR3 runs 11 residues. Germline V lookup: CDR1 DFQATT, CDR2 SNEGSKA (reference sequence). V was clipped by 7 bases and J by 5 bases, with 11 bases between them. The CDR3, as DNA: TGCAGTGTACGGGGGGCCGAGACCCAGTACTTC. Amino acids: CSVRGAETQYF.

The V gene is TRBV28, the J gene TRBJ2-3, with 12 nucleotides matching TRBD2. The CDR3 has 16 residues. Germline loops: CDR1 MDHEN, CDR2 SYDVKM. V lost 5 bases and J lost 6; bases outside the gene matches: 9. CDR3 nucleotides: TGTGCCAGCAGTCCACTAGCGGGGGGCGACGCGGATACGCAGTATTTT. Amino acids: CASSPLAGGDADTQYF.

The CDR3 is CASSQVWTGITEAFF. The CDR3 region has the DNA TGTGCCAGCAGCCAAGTTTGGACAGGGATAACTGAAGCTTTCTTT. The V gene is TRBV3-1, the J gene TRBJ1-1; 8 bases align to TRBD1. The germline V gene has CDR1 LGHDT and CDR2 YNNKEL (reference sequence). The CDR3 consists of 15 residues. V trimming: 1 base; J trimming: 5 bases; junction bases outside the gene matches: 6.

V is TRBV5-1 and J is TRBJ2-3; possible D gene TRBD2, 6 bases. CDR1 and CDR2 from the germline V gene are SGHRS and YFSETQ. The V and J ends lost 3 bases and 4 bases respectively, with 21 bases between them. CDR3 length: 17 residues. The CDR3 protein is CASSWMTSTSLPDTQYF. Here the CDR3 DNA reads TGCGCCAGCAGCTGGATGACTAGTACTTCCCTTCCAGATACGCAGTATTTT.

The rearrangement uses TRBV9 and TRBJ1-1; D gene uncertain. The CDR3 consists of 11 residues. CDR1 and CDR2 from the germline V gene are SGDLS and YYNGEE. The ends were cut back, 7 bases at V and 7 bases at J, with 11 bases in the middle. The CDR3 sequence: CASGPTDEAFF. The CDR3 DNA sequence: TGTGCCAGCGGACCGACGGATGAAGCTTTCTTT.

The chain recombines TRBV25-1 with TRBJ2-7; 7 bases are shared with TRBD2. This CDR3 spans 13 amino acids. V gave up 5 bases and J gave up 1 base; unmatched junction bases: 2. In germline, CDR1 is MGHDK, CDR2 SYGVNS. In DNA form, the CDR3 reads TGTGCCAGCAGTAGCGGGGTGTCCTACGAGCAGTACTTC. Translation: CASSSGVSYEQYF.

This clonotype was counted a single time. The chain links TRBV12-5 to TRBJ2-1; D might be TRBD1 (5 bases). Germline V CDR1 and CDR2: LGHNT, FRNRAP. V gave up 0 bases and J gave up 5 bases, with 5 bases separating them. This CDR3 spans 13 amino acids. The CDR3 sequence is CASGLVTDNEQFF. The CDR3 nucleotides are TGTGCTAGTGGTTTGGTGACAGACAATGAGCAGTTCTTC.

This rearrangement joins TRBV12-3 or TRBV12-4 to TRBJ2-1, with a tentative D call TRBD1 (5 bases). CDR3 length: 14 amino acids. V lost 7 bases to trimming and J lost 6 bases, with 16 bases between them. The CDR3: CASIHQGWVNEQFF. The CDR3 nucleotides are TGTGCCAGCATCCACCAGGGCTGGGTCAATGAGCAGTTCTTC.

The chain carries TRBV4-1 and TRBJ2-3, with D possibly TRBD1 on 6 matching bases. Looked up from germline, CDR1 is MGHRA and CDR2 is YSYEKL. The CDR3 is 16 amino acids. The V end lost 0 bases, the J end lost 0 bases, and 10 bases lay between the germline ends. CDR3 in amino acids: CASSQEGGTSTDTQYF. The CDR3 DNA reads TGCGCCAGCAGCCAAGAAGGGGGAACTAGCACAGATACGCAGTATTTT.

This chain uses TRBV6-1 with TRBJ2-5, with TRBD2 matching over 7 bases. V lost 7 bases and J lost 2; bases outside the gene matches: 7. This CDR3 has 14 amino acids. The V gene's germline CDR1 is MNHNS and CDR2 SASEGT. The CDR3 DNA sequence: TGTGCCAGCATCCCGCCGGGACTACAAGAGACCCAGTACTTC. Protein product: CASIPPGLQETQYF.

The chain is built from TRBV9 and TRBJ2-5; no reliable D call. There are 17 residues in the CDR3. Germline assignment: CDR1 SGDLS and CDR2 YYNGEE. V lost 0 bases and J lost 5, with 20 bases in between. Here the CDR3 DNA reads TGTGCCAGCAGCGTAGAGTCGGGTCGGATGGGTTGGGAGACCCAGTACTTC. Its protein is CASSVESGRMGWETQYF.

This clonotype showed up just once. The chain has TRBV7-9 and TRBJ1-4; D gene uncertain. The CDR3 sequence is 11 residues long. Trimming took 7 bases from V and 0 from J, leaving 0 bases between them. Germline loops: CDR1 SEHNR, CDR2 FQNEAQ (reference sequence). The CDR3 DNA is TGTGCCAGCACAACTAATGAAAAACTGTTTTTT. Residues: CASTTNEKLFF.

V is TRBV7-9 and J is TRBJ1-4; D gene uncertain. V was trimmed by 2 bases and J by 8 bases, leaving 9 bases between them. CDR1 is SEHNR, CDR2 FQNEAQ, per germline (reference sequence). CDR3 size: 13 residues. CDR3 bases: TGTGCCAGCAGCTTAACTATCGGCGAAAAACTGTTTTTT. Its protein is CASSLTIGEKLFF.

The V and J genes are TRBV9 and TRBJ2-5, with D perhaps matching TRBD2 (5 bases). Trimming left V 2 bases short and J 5 bases short, with 16 bases between. CDR1 is SGDLS, CDR2 YYNGEE, per germline. The CDR3 covers 15 residues. The CDR3 loop reads CASSVDRAWEETQYF. Here the CDR3 DNA reads TGTGCCAGCAGCGTCGACCGGGCCTGGGAGGAGACCCAGTACTTC.

V gene TRBV12-5 combines with J gene TRBJ2-5; 8 nucleotides align to TRBD1. Trimming removed 7 bases from V and 2 bases from J; junction bases left unmatched: 9. CDR1 is LGHNT and CDR2 is FRNRAP in the germline V gene. This CDR3 region has 15 residues. CDR3 amino acids: CASDGQGTDQETQYF. DNA for the CDR3: TGTGCTAGTGACGGACAGGGCACCGATCAAGAGACCCAGTACTTC.

V is TRBV30 and J is TRBJ2-7; 9 bases match TRBD1. Germline-derived CDR1 and CDR2 are GTSNPN and SVGIG (reference sequence). There are 15 residues in the CDR3. J gave up 3 bases and V 2 bases, and 8 bases lay outside the gene matches. The CDR3 loop is CAWSSTGGRIYEQYF. In nucleotides, the CDR3 is TGTGCCTGGAGTTCAACAGGGGGCCGTATCTACGAGCAGTACTTC.

The chain combines TRBV9 with TRBJ2-1, with 8 positions matching TRBD2. The germline CDR1 and CDR2 sequences are SGDLS and YYNGEE. The CDR3 extends over 15 amino acids. V was pared by 4 bases and J by 8 bases, with 11 bases of the junction left unmatched. CDR3 sequence: CASSRGGSLGDEQFF. For the CDR3, the DNA is TGTGCCAGCAGCCGGGGGGGGTCCCTTGGAGATGAGCAGTTCTTC.

The chain couples TRBV3-1 to TRBJ2-1; D is perhaps TRBD2 (6 bases). Trimming pared 4 bases from V and 1 base from J, leaving 11 bases between. CDR3 length: 15 residues. Germline values: CDR1 LGHDT, CDR2 YNNKEL (reference sequence). The CDR3 DNA sequence: TGTGCCAGCAGCCCCCGCGGGGCTTCCTACAATGAGCAGTTCTTC. As protein: CASSPRGASYNEQFF.